Listed here is a single T cell receptor (beta chain). The sample is drawn from a study of T cell changes during pregnancy in multiple sclerosis. Profiling relied on immunoSEQ multiplex PCR, and the TCRdb table lists in-frame clones only, not all of them. The table includes some 110,000 clones, about 93% detected once. The CDR3 is 15 residues long. V lost 0 bases to trimming and J lost 4 bases, with 11 bases between them. CDR1 KGHSH and CDR2 LQKENI come from the germline V gene. J is TRBJ2-3 and V is TRBV18; D not certain. The source was peripheral blood, collected in the third trimester of pregnancy. This clonotype originated in a female donor with multiple sclerosis, enrolled in a pregnancy study. In DNA, the CDR3 is TGTGCCAGCTCACCACCATCAATAGCATCAGATACGCAGTATTTT. Translating gives CASSPPSIASDTQYF. Filled out from reference TRBV18 and TRBJ2-3, the complete variable domain reads NAGVMQNPRHLVRRRGQEARLRCSPMKGHSHVYWYRQLPEEGLKFMVYLQKENIIDESGMPKERFSAEFPKEGPSILRIQQVVRGDSAAYFCASSPPSIASDTQYFGPGTRLTVL.